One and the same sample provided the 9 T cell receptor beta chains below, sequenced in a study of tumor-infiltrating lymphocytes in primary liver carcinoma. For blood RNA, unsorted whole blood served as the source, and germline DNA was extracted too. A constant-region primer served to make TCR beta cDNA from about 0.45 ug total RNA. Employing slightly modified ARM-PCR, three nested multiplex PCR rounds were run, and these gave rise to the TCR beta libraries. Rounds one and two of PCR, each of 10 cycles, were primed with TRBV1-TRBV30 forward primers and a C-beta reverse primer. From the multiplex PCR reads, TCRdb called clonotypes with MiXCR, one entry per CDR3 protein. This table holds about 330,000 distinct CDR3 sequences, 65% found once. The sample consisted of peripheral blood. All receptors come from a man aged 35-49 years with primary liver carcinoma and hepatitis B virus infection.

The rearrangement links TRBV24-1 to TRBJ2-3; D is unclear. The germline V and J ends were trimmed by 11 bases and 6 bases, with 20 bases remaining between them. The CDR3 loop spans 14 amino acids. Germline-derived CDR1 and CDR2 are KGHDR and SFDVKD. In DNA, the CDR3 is TGTGCCATCCACGCTGGAAAGGTTTCGGATACGCAGTATTTT. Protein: CAIHAGKVSDTQYF.

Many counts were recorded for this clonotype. This CDR3 reads CASTRGVPSSYNEQFF. DNA of the CDR3: TGTGCCAGCACCAGAGGAGTCCCGAGCTCCTACAATGAGCAGTTCTTC. The chain uses TRBV11-2 and TRBJ2-1; D uncertain. V lost 7 bases, J lost 0 bases, and 16 bases lay in between. Germline V gene sequence: CDR1 SGHAT, CDR2 FQNNGV. This CDR3 region has 16 residues.

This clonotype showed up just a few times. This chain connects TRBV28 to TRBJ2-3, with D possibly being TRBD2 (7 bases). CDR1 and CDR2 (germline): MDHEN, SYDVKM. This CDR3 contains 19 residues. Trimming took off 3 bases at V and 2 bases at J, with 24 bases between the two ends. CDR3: CASSFDWGGGRKTTDTQYF. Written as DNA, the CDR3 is TGTGCCAGCAGTTTTGATTGGGGGGGCGGGAGAAAGACCACAGATACGCAGTATTTT.

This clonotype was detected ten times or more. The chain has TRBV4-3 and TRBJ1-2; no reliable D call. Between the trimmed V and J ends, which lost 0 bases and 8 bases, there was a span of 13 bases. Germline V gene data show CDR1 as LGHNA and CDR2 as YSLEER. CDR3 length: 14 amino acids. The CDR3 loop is CASSQDLGLGGYTF. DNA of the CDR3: TGCGCCAGCAGCCAAGATCTAGGGTTGGGGGGCTACACCTTC.

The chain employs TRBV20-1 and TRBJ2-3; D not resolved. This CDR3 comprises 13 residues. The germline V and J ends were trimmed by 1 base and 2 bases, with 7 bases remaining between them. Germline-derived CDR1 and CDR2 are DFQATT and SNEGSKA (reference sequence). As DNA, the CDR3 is TGCAGTGCTAGAGCCCCTACCACAGATACGCAGTATTTT. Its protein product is CSARAPTTDTQYF.

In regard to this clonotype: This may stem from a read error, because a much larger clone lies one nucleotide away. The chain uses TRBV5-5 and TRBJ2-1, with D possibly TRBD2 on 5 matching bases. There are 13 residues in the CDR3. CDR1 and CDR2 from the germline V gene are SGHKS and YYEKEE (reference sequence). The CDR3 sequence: CTSSATSSNEQFF. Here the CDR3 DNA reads TGTACCAGCAGCGCAACTAGTTCCAATGAGCAGTTCTTC.

The CDR3 nucleotides read TGTGCCAGCTTATATGATGGAGGGAAGGGGTACAATGAGCAGTTCTTC. Encoded protein: CASLYDGGKGYNEQFF. The rearrangement uses TRBV11-2 and TRBJ2-1; D is perhaps TRBD2 (6 bases). V was pared by 8 bases and J by 4 bases, with 21 bases between. This CDR3 is 16 amino acids long. In germline, CDR1 is SGHAT, CDR2 FQNNGV. Full variable domain (rest looked up from reference TRBV11-2 and TRBJ2-1): EAGVAQSPRYKIIEKRQSVAFWCNPISGHATLYWYQQILGQGPKLLIQFQNNGVVDDSQLPKDRFSAERLKGVDSTLKIQPAKLEDSAVYLCASLYDGGKGYNEQFFGPGTRLTVL.

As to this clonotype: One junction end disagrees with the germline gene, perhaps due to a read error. The CDR3: CACSFDRGWQYF. CDR3 DNA: TGTGCCTGCAGCTTTGATCGGGGATGGCAGTACTTC. This chain joins TRBV11-2 and TRBJ2-7, with D possibly matching TRBD2 (5 bases). CDR3 length equals 12 residues. CDR1 is SGHAT and CDR2 is FQNNGV in the germline V gene. The whole variable domain, filled in from reference TRBV11-2 and TRBJ2-7, reads EAGVAQSPRYKIIEKRQSVAFWCNPISGHATLYWYQQILGQGPKLLIQFQNNGVVDDSQLPKDRFSAERLKGVDSTLKIQPAKLEDSAVYLCACSFDRGWQYFGPGTRLTVT.

The DNA of the CDR3 is TGCAGCACCCGGCCGCGGGAGAGGGGCACAGATACGCAGTATTTT. Encoded protein: CSTRPRERGTDTQYF. The genes are TRBV29-1 and TRBJ2-3, with 7 positions matching TRBD2. From germline, CDR1 is SQVTM and CDR2 ANQGSEA. Germline trimming cut 8 bases from V and 1 base from J; bases unmatched to any gene: 12. CDR3 length: 15 residues.